What follows describes a single TCR beta chain. The sample's time point: persistent/refractory GD, antithyroid drugs over 5 years with positive TRAb. PBMC-extracted RNA yielded the TCR library. The data stem from a study of regulatory T cells in long-lasting Graves disease. Building the TCR beta libraries relied on iRepertoire HTBI primers, and CDR3 regions underwent Arm-PCR. TCRdb reprocessed the multiplex PCR reads via MiXCR and lists one record per CDR3 protein. Of about 340,000 distinct CDR3 sequences in the sample, about 19% were seen once. Per germline, CDR1 SEHNR and CDR2 FQNEAQ (reference sequence). This CDR3 contains 16 residues. Deletions cut 5 bases from V and 1 base from J, with 17 bases between.

The sequence was obtained from a female donor with Graves disease. The sequencing used peripheral blood mononuclear cells (PBMCs), collected when the disease was refractory, from a patient treated with antithyroid drugs. The rearrangement joins TRBV7-9 to TRBJ1-1, with D perhaps matching TRBD1 (6 bases). In nucleotides, the CDR3 is TGTGCCAGCAGCCCCACACCCGACAGGAGGAACACTGAAGCTTTCTTT. Encoded protein: CASSPTPDRRNTEAFF.